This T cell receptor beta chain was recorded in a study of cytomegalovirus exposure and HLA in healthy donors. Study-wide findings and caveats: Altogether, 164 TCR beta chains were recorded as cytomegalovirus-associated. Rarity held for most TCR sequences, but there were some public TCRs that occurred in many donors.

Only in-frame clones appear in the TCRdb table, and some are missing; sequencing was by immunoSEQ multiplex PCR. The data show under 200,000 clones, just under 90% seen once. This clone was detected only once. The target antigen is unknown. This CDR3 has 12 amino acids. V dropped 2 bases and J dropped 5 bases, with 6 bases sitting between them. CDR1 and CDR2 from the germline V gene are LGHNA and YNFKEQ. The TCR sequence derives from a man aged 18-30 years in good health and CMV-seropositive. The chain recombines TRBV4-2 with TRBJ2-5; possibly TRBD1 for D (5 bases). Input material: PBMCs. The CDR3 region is CASSQKGETQYF. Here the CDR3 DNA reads TGTGCCAGCAGCCAAAAGGGGGAGACCCAGTACTTC.